Sequencing of this T cell receptor (beta chain) was carried out in a study of control samples from healthy donors and cancer patients. V lost 0 bases, J lost 5 bases, and 7 bases stayed unmatched. Germline V gives CDR1 KGHSH, CDR2 LQKENI. The CDR3 contains 17 residues. Data came from immunoSEQ multiplex PCR; TCRdb stores just in-frame clones and leaves some out. The data hold 90,000 to 130,000 clones, with approximately 82% observed a single time. Sequencing used blood. The sequence was obtained from a man younger than 30 in good health. The chain couples TRBV18 to TRBJ2-1; 10 bases agree with TRBD2. As DNA, the CDR3 is TGTGCCAGCTCACCACCCCTAGCGGGGGCCTTCAACAATGAGCAGTTCTTC. It encodes CASSPPLAGAFNNEQFF.